This TCR beta chain derives from a study of blood T cells in healthy people across ages (dated by TCRdb to between 2014 and 2017). Context from the whole study: In model experiments, template switching captured roughly one uniquely barcoded TCR beta cDNA molecule for every two T cells. To track age-related changes in TCR beta repertoire diversity, the study relied on deep sequencing normalized with unique cDNA molecular identifiers. Four age groups were formed from the donors: young (average approximately 15 years), middle-aged (around 39), aged (62) and long-lived (more than 75). To avoid experimental bias, donors of different ages were spread randomly across the sequencing lanes. For two donors (one aged 18 to 30 and one aged 80 or older), the study analyzed two additional independent replicas of 1 million unique cDNA reads from the same blood draw.

For this chain, trimming is 7 bases at the V end and 9 bases at the J end, and the number of junction bases without a gene match is 19. The germline V gene specifies SQVTM as CDR1 and ANQGSEA as CDR2. CDR3 length: 17 amino acids, cysteine to phenylalanine. Only the CDR3 DNA is retained, 51 bases long and in frame from the first base. Summary of the overall study and its limitations: There was a strong correlation between observed TCR beta diversity and the percentage of naive T cells measured by flow cytometry. Donor CMV infection status was unknown, potentially confounding age-related changes in expanded clonotypes. Observed TCR beta diversity per million T cells fell roughly linearly with age, and a significant reduction was already apparent by age roughly 40. The long-lived group showed more naive CD4+ T cells, fewer expanded clones and increased TCR diversity than the aged group, suggesting age selection. Since profiling was done on bulk unsorted PBMCs, naive and antigen-experienced compartments could not be conclusively compared. Estimates of total diversity based on one million sequenced T cells were considered lower bounds and underestimates.

The sample holds many counts of this clonotype. Its antigen is still unknown. No quality values exist for individual bases; no much larger clone is one base distant. Systemically healthy Caucasian individuals from Russia, 39 in total and aged roughly 6 to 95 years, were included as donors. Each donor gave about 9.7 milliliters of peripheral blood, drawn into EDTA-treated Vacutainer tubes. Ficoll-Paque density-gradient centrifugation was used to isolate PBMCs, with at least 7 million per sample. Trizol reagent was used to extract total RNA from the PBMCs, yielding at least 5.5 micrograms per sample. For every donor, an aliquot of PBMCs went through flow cytometry to measure the percentages of naive CD45RAhigh/CD27high T cells. Library generation was performed with 5' RACE. The listed sequencing device is Illumina HiSeq 2500. A second PCR of about 7 to 12 cycles was run with a J-beta primer mix and a sample-barcoded 5' primer. A unique molecular identifier was introduced onto each TCR beta cDNA molecule by a template-switch 5' adaptor carrying 12 random nucleotides. At least 2.5 million CDR3-containing paired-end reads were obtained from each sample. The Mint cDNA synthesis kit, primed by a TRBC-specific oligonucleotide, was used to synthesize first-strand cDNA from all RNA. After uracil-DNA glycosylase treatment, a first 18-cycle PCR used universal primers M1SS and BC2_uni_R on all cDNA. The original pipeline was this. For normalization, 1 million high-quality reads, each with a distinct molecular identifier, were randomly selected from each sample. Instead of being binned into consensus sequences, reads that shared molecular identifiers were thrown out. MiTCR, run with a Q25 quality threshold and the strictest error-elimination algorithm, handled CDR3 identification, clonotype clustering and error correction. A nonparametric unseen species model using Euler transformation provided a lower-bound estimate of total TCR beta diversity. TCRdb ran its own pipeline on the public reads, namely fastp trimming at Q25 and MiXCR clone calling, and kept in-frame beta chains. One record per CDR3 amino acid sequence lists the most common genes and DNA. The V and J calls, along with clone size, are taken from TCRdb and not from the paper's own processing. Recorded for this sample are over 550,000 distinct CDR3 sequences; 25% to 35% of them occurred a single time. The ten largest clones add up to less than 20% of the sample.

The sequence derives from a woman of 80 years or more in good health. The chain joins TRBV29-1 to TRBJ2-1; the central 12 bases match TRBD2. Sample: blood. The CDR3 here reads CSGVRIASGGAGGEQFF. DNA sequence: TGCAGCGGAGTCCGAATTGCTAGCGGGGGGGCAGGGGGTGAGCAGTTCTTC.